This is a list of T cell receptor beta chains from one sample in a study of human T cells and chemical hapten exposure. TCRdb redid the calling of the RACE reads with MiXCR, one entry per CDR3 protein. The sample carries 270,000 or so distinct CDR3 sequences, just under 8% recorded once. The source was whole blood, collected in connection with sensitization to the hapten diphenylcyclopropenone (DPC). The receptor set was obtained from a man aged 18-30 years with alopecia areata. Some clones in this sample may be carry-over from other donors' samples. Both conserved end residues are part of each CDR3. The D gene is left open where the match is weak. Size tells how often a clone was seen (once, few, many) or the class of an expanded clone, and some rows leave it out.

.	few	TRBV6-2/TRBV6-3	TRBJ2-7	TGTGCCAGCAGTTACTCACAGATCTACGAGCAGTACTTC	CASSYSQIYEQYF
TRBD1	.	TRBV6-4	TRBJ1-5	TGTGCCAGCAGTGCCGACCAGGGGACAGCAAAGCATTTT	CASSADQGTAKHF
TRBD1	few	TRBV4-3	TRBJ2-3	TGCGCCAGCAGCTACCACCGGGACAGGGGTACAGATACGCAGTATTTT	CASSYHRDRGTDTQYF
TRBD1	few	TRBV7-2	TRBJ2-2	TGTGCCAGCAGCCACGACAGGGATGACACCGGGGAGCTGTTTTTT	CASSHDRDDTGELFF
.	many	TRBV6-1	TRBJ2-7	TGTGCCAGCACTACCCCCCTTTTCTACGAGCAGTACTTC	CASTTPLFYEQYF
.	few	TRBV28	TRBJ2-6	TGTGCCAGCAGTTCGGTCAGGGTCCCCGGGGCCAACGTCCTGACTTTC	CASSSVRVPGANVLTF
.	few	TRBV7-2	TRBJ1-2	TGTGCCAGTCAAGAGGGACATGGCTACACCTTC	CASQEGHGYTF
.	many	TRBV5-5	TRBJ2-5	TGTGCCAGCAGCTTGCCGACAGGCAACCAAGAGACCCAGTACTTC	CASSLPTGNQETQYF
TRBD1	.	TRBV9	TRBJ2-2	TGTGCCAGCAGCCAGACAGGGACAAACACCGGGGAGCTGTTTTTT	CASSQTGTNTGELFF
.	many	TRBV12-3/TRBV12-4	TRBJ1-1	TGTGCCAGCAGTTTCGACCTCAACACTGAAGCTTTCTTT	CASSFDLNTEAFF
TRBD2	few	TRBV20-1	TRBJ2-1	TGCAGTGCTAGAAGAGCGGGGGGGTACAATGAGCAGTTCTTC	CSARRAGGYNEQFF
.	few	TRBV18	TRBJ1-1	TGTGCCAGCTCACCCCTCCCTGGTTCGCAAATCGGGAACACTGAAGCTTTCTTT	CASSPLPGSQIGNTEAFF
TRBD2	many	TRBV19	TRBJ2-3	TGTGCCAGTAGTAGCGGGGGGGCCTCATCGTTTTATGACGCTACTACTAAAACAGATACGCAGTATTTT	CASSSGGASSFYDATTKTDTQYF
.	.	TRBV9	TRBJ1-2	TGTGCCAGCAGCGCGGGAAGAAATACCTATGGCTACACCTTC	CASSAGRNTYGYTF
.	.	TRBV7-9	TRBJ2-3	TGTGCCAGCAGCTTTAGCCCCTTAACTAGCACAGATACGCAGTATTTT	CASSFSPLTSTDTQYF
.	.	TRBV4-2	TRBJ1-1	TGTGCCAGCAGCCATTCGAGCGTGAACACTGAAGCTTTCTTT	CASSHSSVNTEAFF
TRBD1	.	TRBV10-3	TRBJ1-1	TGTGCCATCAGTGAAATAACAGGGGGAACTGAAGCTTTCTTT	CAISEITGGTEAFF
.	few	TRBV9	TRBJ2-3	TGTGCCAGCAGCGTAGGTAGCGAGGCAGATACGCAGTATTTT	CASSVGSEADTQYF
.	many	TRBV12-3/TRBV12-4	TRBJ1-4	TGTGCCAGCAGTTGGGAGACTGAGAAACTGTTTTTT	CASSWETEKLFF
.	few	TRBV10-3	TRBJ1-1	TGTGCCATCAGTGAGGAGGGTGAAGCTTTCTTT	CAISEEGEAFF
TRBD1	many	TRBV4-3	TRBJ1-2	TGCGCCAGCAGCCCCGGGACAGGGGGCCGGGTGTCCTATGGCTACACCTTC	CASSPGTGGRVSYGYTF
.	.	TRBV9	TRBJ2-7	TGTGCCAGCAGCCCCGCCTGGGCGCAGGGCTACGAGCAGTACTTC	CASSPAWAQGYEQYF
TRBD1	many	TRBV5-1	TRBJ2-7	TGCGCCAGCAGCTCGGGACAGGGCACGGGGGAGCAGTACTTC	CASSSGQGTGEQYF
.	many	TRBV10-3	TRBJ1-4	TGTGCCATCAAGGACAGTGCAACTAATGAAAAACTGTTTTTT	CAIKDSATNEKLFF
.	few	TRBV28	TRBJ2-5	TGTGCCAGCGGTAGAATCCAAGAGACCCAGTACTTC	CASGRIQETQYF
.	many	TRBV7-2	TRBJ1-1	TGTGCCAGCAGCTTAGGTTGGCAGATGAACACTGAAGCTTTCTTT	CASSLGWQMNTEAFF
.	few	TRBV12-3/TRBV12-4	TRBJ1-1	TGTGCCAGCAGTTTTCAGTTGACGTCCACTGAAGCTTTCTTT	CASSFQLTSTEAFF
TRBD1	few	TRBV20-1	TRBJ2-7	TGCAGTGCTCCGGACAGGGGAAGGTACGAGCAGTACTTC	CSAPDRGRYEQYF
TRBD1	.	TRBV29-1	TRBJ2-3	TGCAGCGTTGTCACAGGGGAGAAGGCAGATACGCAGTATTTT	CSVVTGEKADTQYF
TRBD1	few	TRBV24-1	TRBJ1-2	TGTGCCACCAGTCCGACAGGGGGCTTTGGCTACACCTTC	CATSPTGGFGYTF
.	few	TRBV20-1	TRBJ1-5	TGCAGTGCTAGAGAGCCCGTGGGGGCTGAGCGCAATCAGCCCCAGCATTTT	CSAREPVGAERNQPQHF
TRBD1	.	TRBV12-3/TRBV12-4	TRBJ1-5	TGTGCCAGCAGTTTAGTGTACAGGGGGAGAGTAAGCAATCAGCCCCAGCATTTT	CASSLVYRGRVSNQPQHF
.	few	TRBV2	TRBJ1-3	TGTGCCAGCAGGGGTGGGCAAAACTCTGGAAACACCATATATTTT	CASRGGQNSGNTIYF
.	.	TRBV2	TRBJ1-1	TGTGCCAGCAGTGATATTTTAACTGAAGCTTTCTTT	CASSDILTEAFF
.	few	TRBV7-2	TRBJ1-5	TGTGCCAGCAGCCAACTTCTAGGCGGCCTAGAGAATCAGCCCCAGCATTTT	CASSQLLGGLENQPQHF
TRBD1	many	TRBV5-1	TRBJ2-7	TGCGCCAGCAGCCCGGACAGGGGAGTAGCCTACGAGCAGTACTTC	CASSPDRGVAYEQYF
.	.	TRBV24-1	TRBJ2-3	TGTGCCACCAGTGCGCGGAGGGATGCAGATACGCAGTATTTT	CATSARRDADTQYF
.	few	TRBV20-1	TRBJ2-1	TGCAGTGCTAGAATTGGGCCGAGCTCCTACAATGAGCAGTTCTTC	CSARIGPSSYNEQFF
.	.	TRBV29-1	TRBJ1-1	TGCAGCGCAGGGGCAGGGCAGTCAGCTGAAGCTTTCTTT	CSAGAGQSAEAFF
.	many	TRBV11-2	TRBJ1-1	TGTGCCAGCAGCTTACGATCCTCGAACACTGAAGCTTTCTTT	CASSLRSSNTEAFF
.	few	TRBV6-1	TRBJ1-1	TGTGCCAGCACCGGGGCGGTCACTGAAGCTTTCTTT	CASTGAVTEAFF
.	many	TRBV7-2	TRBJ1-6	TGTGCCAGCAGCCAATATAATTCACCCCTCCACTTT	CASSQYNSPLHF
.	few	TRBV18	TRBJ2-6	TGTGCCAGCTCACCAACGACGGGCCAAGGGGGCTCTGGGGCCAACGTCCTGACTTTC	CASSPTTGQGGSGANVLTF